The present T cell receptor beta chain was sequenced within a study of cytomegalovirus exposure and HLA in healthy donors. Despite likely unrecorded immune exposures, the donors were nominally healthy at the time of sampling. The length of the CDR3 is 14 residues. The germline V gene has CDR1 SSHAT and CDR2 FNYEAQ (reference sequence). Regarding the study as a whole: Later analysis suggested links between common viral pathogens and several top significant clusters. A later analysis found that most CMV-associated TCR beta chains appeared HLA-restricted.

Worth noting for this clone: What it binds is unknown. One end of the junction fails to match germline, which may point to a read error.

PCR was performed using 60 Vbeta and 13 Jbeta primers. Sequencing used immunoSEQ multiplex PCR; TCRdb keeps in-frame clones, though not all of them. The sample holds under 45,000 clones, more than 80% seen once. This chain connects TRBV7-7 to TRBJ2-2, with 7 bases matching TRBD1. Material for sequencing was PBMCs. The sequence derives from a male donor in good health and CMV-seronegative. CDR3 sequence reads: CASSLTGYTGELFF. CDR3 in DNA: TGTGCTAGCAGCTTGACAGGGTACACCGGGGAGCTGTTTTTT.